The 32 T cell receptor beta chains below all came from one sample that was sequenced in a study of blood T cell repertoires in COVID-19. Assay used: immunoSEQ multiplex PCR; TCRdb lists only in-frame clones, some missing. The sample yields some 300,000 clones, 85% to 90% seen once. Sequenced material: peripheral blood. These receptors all stem from a woman aged 25 to 39 with COVID-19, enrolled during active disease.

The table lists this clone with a count of one. This chain joins TRBV5-6 and TRBJ1-5, with D tentatively TRBD1 (5 bases). The V gene's germline CDR1 is SGHDT and CDR2 YYEEEE. V was trimmed by 0 bases and J by 7 bases, leaving 11 bases between them. The CDR3 covers 14 residues. The CDR3 nucleotides are TGTGCCAGCAGCTTGGCACCCACAGGACAGCCCCAGCATTTT. As protein: CASSLAPTGQPQHF.

The chain links TRBV4-1 to TRBJ2-7, with D perhaps matching TRBD2 (7 bases). CDR1 and CDR2 from the germline V gene are MGHRA and YSYEKL. V lost 8 bases and J 0 bases, leaving 17 bases between the germline ends. The CDR3 is made up of 15 amino acids. The CDR3 loop is CASPQGGGDSYEQYV. In DNA form, the CDR3 reads TGCGCCAGCCCCCAGGGAGGGGGGGACTCCTACGAGCAGTACGTC.

The rearrangement joins TRBV28 to TRBJ2-1; TRBD1 aligns across 7 bases. V shed 5 bases and J 7 bases; nucleotides not matched to a gene: 8. The CDR3 totals 14 residues. Germline CDR1 reads MDHEN; CDR2 reads SYDVKM. CDR3 region: CASSPRQGLNEQFF. The CDR3 DNA is TGTGCCAGCAGTCCTAGACAGGGTTTGAATGAGCAGTTCTTC.

The chain links TRBV2 to TRBJ1-1; no firm D call. The V and J ends lost 6 bases and 3 bases respectively, with 8 bases between them. CDR1 SNHLY and CDR2 FYNNEI come from the germline V gene. CDR3 size: 12 residues. The CDR3 DNA follows: TGTGCCAGCAGGGCCGTATACACTGAAGCTTTCTTT. Its translation is CASRAVYTEAFF.

The V gene is TRBV10-3, the J gene TRBJ2-1; D ambiguous. Germline CDR1 ENHRY, CDR2 SYGVKD. V gave up 8 bases and J gave up 6 bases, with 11 bases separating them. The CDR3 contains 12 residues. CDR3: CAIGAVANEQFF. The CDR3 DNA sequence: TGTGCCATCGGAGCAGTCGCCAATGAGCAGTTCTTC.

This chain joins TRBV7-6 and TRBJ2-4, with TRBD2 identical over 14 bases. The CDR3 is made up of 14 amino acids. Germline CDR1 reads SGHVS; CDR2 reads FNYEAQ. Trimming took 5 bases from V and 10 from J; bases not matched to a gene: 4. The DNA of the CDR3 is TGTGCCAGCAGCGGGACTAGCGGGGGAGGGATTCAGTACTTC. This gives the protein CASSGTSGGGIQYF.

This clone was seen more than once but under ten times. This rearrangement joins TRBV4-3 to TRBJ1-2; 7 bases fit TRBD1. The V and J ends lost 2 bases and 0 bases, in that order; junction bases with no gene match: 6. The germline V gene encodes CDR1 LGHNA and CDR2 YSLEER. This CDR3 spans 16 amino acids. The CDR3 reads CASSQRQGRANYGYTF. In nucleotides, the CDR3 is TGCGCCAGCAGCCAACGACAGGGACGAGCTAACTATGGCTACACCTTC.

The V call is TRBV6-5, the J call TRBJ2-2; D might be TRBD1 (8 bases). This CDR3 region has 14 residues. The germline V gene has CDR1 MNHEY and CDR2 SVGAGI. The V end was cut by 11 bases, the J end by 1 base, with 14 bases between. Written as DNA, the CDR3 is TGTGCCGGGAGGGACAGGCTGAACACCGGGGAGCTGTTTTTT. Its translation is CAGRDRLNTGELFF.

The V and J genes are TRBV19 and TRBJ2-3; 13 positions agree with TRBD2. Per germline, CDR1 LNHDA and CDR2 SQIVND (reference sequence). Germline trimming cut 2 bases from V and 4 bases from J; bases unmatched to any gene: 12. The CDR3 covers 19 residues. The CDR3 here is CASSIRLAGGHGYSDTQYF. The CDR3 DNA is TGTGCCAGTAGTATAAGACTAGCGGGGGGCCATGGGTATTCAGATACGCAGTATTTT. The complete variable domain, with remaining parts taken from reference TRBV19 and TRBJ2-3, reads DGGITQSPKYLFRKEGQNVTLSCEQNLNHDAMYWYRQDPGQGLRLIYYSQIVNDFQKGDIAEGYSVSREKKESFPLTVTSAQKNPTAFYLCASSIRLAGGHGYSDTQYFGPGTRLTVL.

Turning to this clone: Other DNA sequences in the sample encode the same CDR3. This chain joins TRBV27 and TRBJ1-5, with D unresolved. V was trimmed by 2 bases and J by 7 bases, leaving 6 bases between them. In germline, CDR1 is MNHEY, CDR2 SMNVEV (reference sequence). CDR3 length equals 12 residues. DNA of the CDR3: TGTGCCAGCAGTTTACTCGGGCAGCCCCAGCATTTT. Residues: CASSLLGQPQHF.

The gene calls are TRBV9 and TRBJ2-2; tentative D call: TRBD1 (5 bases). Trimming cost V 1 base and J 3 bases, with 13 bases left between them. This CDR3 is 16 amino acids long. The germline gives CDR1 SGDLS, CDR2 YYNGEE. The CDR3 loop reads CASSVREARDTGELFF. The CDR3 DNA is TGTGCCAGCAGCGTAAGAGAGGCCAGGGACACCGGGGAGCTGTTTTTT.

This clone was seen a handful of times. The rearrangement links TRBV3-1 (or the pseudogene TRBV3-2) to TRBJ1-2; 8 bases align to TRBD1. CDR1 and CDR2 from the germline V gene are LGHDT and YNNKEL (reference sequence). This CDR3 contains 13 residues. V lost 6 bases, J lost 7 bases, and 7 bases stayed unmatched. DNA of the CDR3: TGTGCCAGCAGTCAGACAGGGGACCGTGGCTACACCTTC. As protein: CASSQTGDRGYTF.

The chain recombines TRBV2 with TRBJ1-6; 7 bases are shared with TRBD1. The CDR3 has 18 residues. Germline V gene sequence: CDR1 SNHLY, CDR2 FYNNEI. Losses at the gene ends were 6 bases for V and 0 bases for J; bases not matched to a gene: 11. The CDR3, as DNA: TGTGCCAGCAGGGACTGGACAGGCCAGAGCTCCTATAATTCACCCCTCCACTTT. It encodes CASRDWTGQSSYNSPLHF.

V gene TRBV9 combines with J gene TRBJ1-2; 9 nucleotides align to TRBD1. J gave up 5 bases and V 0 bases, and 5 bases lay outside the gene matches. This CDR3 comprises 15 residues. In germline, CDR1 is SGDLS, CDR2 YYNGEE. CDR3: CASSVADRGGYGYTF. CDR3 nucleotide sequence: TGTGCCAGCAGCGTAGCCGACAGGGGGGGTTATGGCTACACCTTC.

V and J are TRBV2 and TRBJ1-5; 7 bases agree with TRBD1. Per the germline V gene, CDR1 is SNHLY and CDR2 is FYNNEI. The CDR3 is 15 amino acids. J gave up 1 base and V 7 bases, and 7 bases lay outside the gene matches. The CDR3 DNA follows: TGTGCCAGCACCAAGACAGGGAGGAGCAATCAGCCCCAGCATTTT. This gives the protein CASTKTGRSNQPQHF.

The chain is built from TRBV27 and TRBJ2-7, with D maybe TRBD2 (7 bases). Germline V gives CDR1 MNHEY, CDR2 SMNVEV (reference sequence). The CDR3 loop spans 15 amino acids. The V end was cut by 2 bases, the J end by 4 bases, with 15 bases between. The CDR3, as DNA: TGTGCCAGCAGTTTAATAGGCGGGGGCAGGTACGAGCAGTACTTC. As protein: CASSLIGGGRYEQYF.

The rearrangement joins TRBV2 to TRBJ1-2; D gene ambiguous. Germline CDR1 is SNHLY and CDR2 is FYNNEI. This CDR3 has 16 amino acids. Trimming took off 1 base at V and 4 bases at J, with 16 bases between the two ends. This chain's CDR3 is CASSEERMAFTYGYTF. The CDR3, as DNA: TGTGCCAGCAGTGAAGAGAGGATGGCATTTACCTATGGCTACACCTTC.

V gene TRBV19 combines with J gene TRBJ1-4, with 8 bases matching TRBD1. V lost 2 bases, J lost 11 bases, and 4 bases stayed unmatched. Germline CDR1 is LNHDA and CDR2 is SQIVND (reference sequence). The CDR3 has 13 amino acids. The CDR3 reads CASSISDRDKLFF. DNA of the CDR3: TGTGCCAGTAGTATATCGGACAGGGACAAACTGTTTTTT.

The chain links TRBV29-1 to TRBJ2-2; 8 bases fit TRBD2. CDR3 size: 14 residues. Germline V CDR1 and CDR2: SQVTM, ANQGSEA. V gave up 5 bases and J gave up 3 bases; unmatched junction bases: 5. CDR3 sequence (DNA): TGCAGCGTTCGGACTAGCCGAGACACCGGGGAGCTGTTTTTT. Protein product: CSVRTSRDTGELFF.

The rearrangement links TRBV19 to TRBJ1-1, with TRBD1 matching over 7 bases. Germline lookup yields CDR1 LNHDA and CDR2 SQIVND (reference sequence). CDR3 length: 14 residues. Unmatched junction bases numbered 7, after V lost 5 bases and J lost 4 bases. CDR3 residues: CASSLKQGSTEAFF. CDR3 in DNA: TGTGCCAGTAGTCTCAAACAGGGGAGCACTGAAGCTTTCTTT.

The gene calls are TRBV28 and TRBJ2-2, with D perhaps matching TRBD2 (5 bases). Trimming cost V 3 bases and J 0 bases, with 8 bases left between them. The CDR3 length is 15 residues. Germline CDR1 reads MDHEN; CDR2 reads SYDVKM. The CDR3 region is CASSFAGSNTGELFF. CDR3 sequence (DNA): TGTGCCAGCAGTTTTGCGGGTTCGAACACCGGGGAGCTGTTTTTT.

This clone was seen at least ten times. This chain links TRBV27 with TRBJ1-3, with no clear D. The CDR3 sequence is 14 residues long. Trimming cost V 5 bases and J 0 bases, with 8 bases left between them. Germline V CDR1 and CDR2: MNHEY, SMNVEV (reference sequence). The CDR3 loop is CASSRGGSGNTIYF. The CDR3 DNA reads as TGTGCCAGCAGTCGGGGAGGCTCTGGAAACACCATATATTTT.

There are a few counts of this clone. V is TRBV27 and J is TRBJ1-5; TRBD1 agrees at 7 bases. CDR3 length: 13 amino acids. J was trimmed by 9 bases and V by 5 bases; bases with no gene match: 7. Looked up from germline, CDR1 is MNHEY and CDR2 is SMNVEV (reference sequence). The DNA of the CDR3 is TGTGCCAGCAGTCAGGGACAGCGAACGCCCCAGCATTTT. Translating it yields CASSQGQRTPQHF.

This clone has just one count. This CDR3 reads CASSQIIQGSSEQFF. The CDR3 DNA sequence: TGCGCCAGCAGCCAGATTATACAGGGTTCCAGTGAGCAGTTCTTC. The chain links TRBV4-3 to TRBJ2-1; a weak D match, TRBD1 (6 bases). This CDR3 region has 15 residues. The V end was cut by 3 bases, the J end by 9 bases, with 18 bases between. Germline loops: CDR1 LGHNA, CDR2 YSLEER.

This chain joins TRBV7-2 and TRBJ2-7; D is undetermined. The CDR3 covers 14 residues. Trimming stripped 1 base from V and 3 bases from J, with 10 bases between. Germline-derived CDR1 and CDR2 are SGHTA and FQGNSA. In DNA, the CDR3 is TGTGCCAGCAGCTTAGGGGCAGGTATCTACGAGCAGTACTTC. This translates into CASSLGAGIYEQYF.

This clone was seen a few times. The rearrangement uses TRBV6-8 and TRBJ2-7; possible D gene TRBD2, 6 bases. Trimming left V 2 bases short and J 6 bases short, with 8 bases between. There are 12 residues in the CDR3. CDR1 is MNHGY, CDR2 SAAAGT, per germline. CDR3 DNA: TGTGCCAGCAGTTACGCGGGGATCGAGCAGTACTTC. Translated: CASSYAGIEQYF.

The rearrangement joins TRBV7-2 to TRBJ2-7; 9 nucleotides align to TRBD2. The V and J ends lost 0 bases and 10 bases, in that order; junction bases with no gene match: 4. The V gene's germline CDR1 is SGHTA and CDR2 FQGNSA. CDR3 size: 13 residues. CDR3 residues: CASSLALAGSQYV. The CDR3 coding sequence is TGTGCCAGCAGCTTAGCGCTAGCGGGGTCTCAGTACGTC.

This rearrangement joins TRBV5-8 to TRBJ1-4, with D maybe TRBD1 (5 bases). There are 14 residues in the CDR3. V shed 6 bases and J shed 4 bases, with 13 bases lying between them. CDR1 and CDR2 from the germline V gene are SGHTS and YDEGEE. The CDR3 protein is CASTLGTVNEKLFF. In nucleotides, the CDR3 is TGTGCCAGCACCCTGGGGACTGTTAATGAAAAACTGTTTTTT.

The chain joins TRBV29-1 to TRBJ1-4, with 7 bases lining up with TRBD1. Per the germline V gene, CDR1 is SQVTM and CDR2 is ANQGSEA. This CDR3 has 13 residues. V dropped 3 bases and J dropped 4; count of bases not matched to a gene: 2. Written as DNA, the CDR3 is TGCAGCGTTGAGGACAGGAATAATGAAAAACTGTTTTTT. It translates to CSVEDRNNEKLFF.

This clone has only a few counts. This chain links TRBV10-2 with TRBJ1-1, with D maybe TRBD1 (5 bases). The CDR3 extends over 14 amino acids. With 6 bases removed from V and 1 base from J, the gap between germline ends came to 12 bases. Germline V gene data show CDR1 as WSHSY and CDR2 as SAAADI. The CDR3 DNA is TGCGCCAGCAGGGGGGGTGTAGGGAACACTGAAGCTTTCTTT. Translated: CASRGGVGNTEAFF.

The chain has TRBV6-5 and TRBJ1-6; D gene unclear. The CDR3 extends over 12 amino acids. Per germline, CDR1 MNHEY and CDR2 SVGAGI. V lost 7 bases and J lost 6, with 7 bases in between. Here the CDR3 reads CASKRSNSPLHF. The CDR3 region has the DNA TGTGCCAGCAAACGGAGTAATTCACCCCTCCACTTT.

The chain uses TRBV19 and TRBJ1-3; the D gene is possibly TRBD1 (5 bases). Germline CDR1 and CDR2: LNHDA and SQIVND (reference sequence). With 5 bases removed from V and 4 bases from J, the gap between germline ends came to 9 bases. The CDR3 consists of 13 residues. Here the CDR3 DNA reads TGTGCCAGTAGTGCGACAGCCGGAAACACCATATATTTT. Translating gives CASSATAGNTIYF.